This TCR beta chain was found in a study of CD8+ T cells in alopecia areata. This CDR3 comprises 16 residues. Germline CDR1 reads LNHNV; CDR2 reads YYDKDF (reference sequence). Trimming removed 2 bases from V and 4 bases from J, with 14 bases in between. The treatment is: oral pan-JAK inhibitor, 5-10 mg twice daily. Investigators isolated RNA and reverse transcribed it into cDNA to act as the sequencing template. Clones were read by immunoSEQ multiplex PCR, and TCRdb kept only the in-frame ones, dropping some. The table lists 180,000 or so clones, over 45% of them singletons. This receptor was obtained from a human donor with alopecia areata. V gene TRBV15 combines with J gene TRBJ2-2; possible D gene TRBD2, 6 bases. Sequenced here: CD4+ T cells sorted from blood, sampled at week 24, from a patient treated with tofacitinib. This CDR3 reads CATSRFPGGATGELFF. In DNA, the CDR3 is TGTGCCACCAGCAGATTCCCTGGAGGGGCCACCGGGGAGCTGTTTTTT. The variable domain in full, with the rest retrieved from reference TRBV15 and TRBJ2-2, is DAMVIQNPRYQVTQFGKPVTLSCSQTLNHNVMYWYQQKSSQAPKLLFHYYDKDFNNEADTPDNFQSRRPNTSFCFLDIRSPGLGDTAMYLCATSRFPGGATGELFFGEGSRLTVL.